A single sample is the source of the 9 T cell receptor beta chains below, sequenced in a study of T cells in Graves' hyperthyroidism and ophthalmopathy. There were TCR beta CDR3 regions amplified from RNA transcripts. Initially, a first-round RT-PCR of the TCR CDR3 employed the HTBI primer set. A single record per CDR3 protein comes from TCRdb applying MiXCR to the multiplex PCR reads. The sample shows nearly 250,000 distinct CDR3 sequences, roughly a quarter of them seen only once. Sequencing was performed on blood. The receptor set was obtained from a woman aged 40 to 50 with Graves' ophthalmopathy.

There are many counts of this clonotype. The chain couples TRBV12-3 or TRBV12-4 to TRBJ2-2, with a tentative D call TRBD1 (5 bases). There are 13 residues in the CDR3. V was cut by 3 bases and J by 9 bases, with 11 bases left in between. CDR3 loop: CASSFQGGRELFF. The CDR3 DNA is TGTGCCAGCAGTTTTCAGGGTGGGAGGGAGCTGTTTTTT.

The rearrangement links TRBV6-1 to TRBJ1-5; TRBD1 might be the D (5 bases). Trimming pared 5 bases from V and 3 bases from J, leaving 14 bases between. The CDR3 runs 15 residues. Germline V gene data show CDR1 as MNHNS and CDR2 as SASEGT. DNA of the CDR3: TGTGCCAGCAGTAAGAACCAGGGATCCAATCAGCCCCAGCATTTT. This encodes CASSKNQGSNQPQHF.

This clonotype was recorded at least ten times. This rearrangement joins TRBV19 to TRBJ1-1; D is ambiguous. The germline V gene encodes CDR1 LNHDA and CDR2 SQIVND (reference sequence). The CDR3 sequence is 12 residues long. Trimming took off 6 bases at V and 4 bases at J, with 9 bases between the two ends. CDR3 sequence: CASSREGTEAFF. Here the CDR3 DNA reads TGTGCCAGTAGCCGGGAGGGCACTGAAGCTTTCTTT. Full variable domain (rest looked up from reference TRBV19 and TRBJ1-1): DGGITQSPKYLFRKEGQNVTLSCEQNLNHDAMYWYRQDPGQGLRLIYYSQIVNDFQKGDIAEGYSVSREKKESFPLTVTSAQKNPTAFYLCASSREGTEAFFGQGTRLTVV.

This clonotype was seen repeatedly, ten times or more. The J gene is TRBJ2-2, the V gene TRBV2, with 9 bases identical to TRBD1. CDR1 and CDR2 (germline): SNHLY, FYNNEI. This CDR3 region has 20 residues. The trim removed 2 bases at V and 0 bases at J, leaving 13 bases unmatched. The CDR3 DNA sequence: TGTGCCAGCAGTGAAATCCCTATTACAGGGGGCAGCGCGAACACCGGGGAGCTGTTTTTT. This sequence encodes CASSEIPITGGSANTGELFF.

This clonotype was recorded at least ten times. The chain uses TRBV6-5 and TRBJ2-7; no firm D call. The CDR3 contains 14 residues. Germline V gene lookup returns CDR1 MNHEY and CDR2 SVGAGI. The V end lost 5 bases, the J end lost 3 bases, and 14 bases lay between the germline ends. The CDR3 DNA is TGTGCCAGCAGTAGAGGACGGCCAGTCTACGAGCAGTACTTC. Its protein product is CASSRGRPVYEQYF.

The sample holds many counts of this clonotype. The chain employs TRBV28 and TRBJ1-2, with 10 bases aligning to TRBD1. The CDR3 contains 13 residues. CDR1 is MDHEN, CDR2 SYDVKM, per germline. The V segment lost 10 bases and the J segment 6 bases; nucleotides outside the gene matches: 8. CDR3 DNA sequence: TGTGCCAACAGATCCGGGACAGGGGATGGCTACACCTTC. This sequence encodes CANRSGTGDGYTF.

This clonotype occurred many times. The CDR3 DNA sequence: TGTGCCAGCAGTTACTCGGCAGGGGGAGGGGGCTACACCTTC. It encodes CASSYSAGGGGYTF. V usage is TRBV6-5 and J usage is TRBJ1-2; 7 bases are a match to TRBD1. Germline V gene lookup returns CDR1 MNHEY and CDR2 SVGAGI. With 0 bases clipped from V and 8 bases from J, the junction kept 6 bases outside the gene matches. CDR3 size: 14 residues.

The chain is built from TRBV20-1 and TRBJ2-7, with D tentatively TRBD1 (5 bases). Trimming removed 0 bases from V and 6 bases from J, with 12 bases in between. Germline values: CDR1 DFQATT, CDR2 SNEGSKA (reference sequence). The CDR3 has 13 residues. The DNA for the CDR3 is TGCAGTGCTAGAGATCCCAGGGCAACCGAGCAGTACTTC. This translates into CSARDPRATEQYF.

This clonotype showed up many times. This chain joins TRBV27 and TRBJ2-7, with 9 nucleotides matching TRBD2. Trimming cost V 2 bases and J 5 bases; bases outside gene matches: 4. The CDR3 is 14 amino acids. Germline assignment: CDR1 MNHEY and CDR2 SMNVEV (reference sequence). The CDR3 protein is CASSLAGGFHEQYF. CDR3 DNA sequence: TGTGCCAGCAGTTTAGCGGGAGGGTTCCACGAGCAGTACTTC.